Shown below are 15 T cell receptor beta chains from a single sample sequenced in a study of blood T cell repertoires in COVID-19. Generated by immunoSEQ multiplex PCR, the TCRdb table keeps only in-frame clones and is missing some. The sample has over 140,000 clones; less than 80% are singletons. The sequenced sample consisted of peripheral blood. These receptors were taken from a woman older than 75 with active or convalescent COVID-19.

V usage is TRBV5-6 and J usage is TRBJ1-1; D is unresolved. Germline V gene data show CDR1 as SGHDT and CDR2 as YYEEEE. Trimming left V 4 bases short and J 0 bases short, with 4 bases between. The CDR3 extends over 12 amino acids. Here the CDR3 reads CASSVMNTEAFF. In DNA form, the CDR3 reads TGTGCCAGCAGCGTAATGAACACTGAAGCTTTCTTT. The full variable domain, its missing parts supplied by reference TRBV5-6 and TRBJ1-1, is DAGVTQSPTHLIKTRGQQVTLRCSPKSGHDTVSWYQQALGQGPQFIFQYYEEEERQRGNFPDRFSGHQFPNYSSELNVNALLLGDSALYLCASSVMNTEAFFGQGTRLTVV.

This rearrangement joins TRBV24-1 to TRBJ2-7; D gene uncertain. Germline V gene sequence: CDR1 KGHDR, CDR2 SFDVKD. The CDR3 spans 13 residues. Trimming stripped 1 base from V and 9 bases from J, with 12 bases between. CDR3 nucleotide sequence: TGTGCCACCAGTGATTTACGGAGACCCCGGCAGTACTTC. Encoded protein: CATSDLRRPRQYF.

V usage is TRBV4-1 and J usage is TRBJ1-2; D gene unclear. V lost 5 bases and J 8 bases, leaving 24 bases between the germline ends. The CDR3 runs to 16 residues. Germline-derived CDR1 and CDR2 are MGHRA and YSYEKL. CDR3 coding DNA: TGCGCCAGCAGCTCCCCAGATAGGTACGGGTCTTGGGGCTACACCTTC. This gives the protein CASSSPDRYGSWGYTF.

This clone has just one count. The chain links TRBV7-8 to TRBJ2-5; maybe TRBD1 (6 bases). The CDR3 runs to 14 residues. Germline lookup yields CDR1 SGHVS and CDR2 FQNEAQ. V was cut by 5 bases and J by 7 bases, with 17 bases left in between. CDR3 protein: CASSPTGKGGTQYF. Written as DNA, the CDR3 is TGTGCCAGCAGCCCAACAGGGAAGGGTGGGACCCAGTACTTC.

This chain links TRBV3-1 (or the pseudogene TRBV3-2) with TRBJ2-5; 7 nucleotides align to TRBD2. This CDR3 comprises 14 residues. Germline V gene sequence: CDR1 LGHDT, CDR2 YNNKEL (reference sequence). V trimming: 1 base; J trimming: 1 base; junction bases outside the gene matches: 0. This CDR3 reads CASSQGTSQETQYF. The CDR3 DNA reads as TGTGCCAGCAGCCAAGGGACTAGCCAAGAGACCCAGTACTTC.

Only one count was recorded for this clone. Relative to the germline gene, one junction end is altered; a read error may explain this. The chain carries TRBV7-8 and TRBJ2-2, with D unclear. The germline CDR1 and CDR2 sequences are SGHVS and FQNEAQ. This CDR3 is 16 amino acids long. The CDR3 reads CASSLGVQSNTGELFF. The CDR3 DNA reads TGTGCCAGCAGTTTAGGTGTACAGTCGAACACCGGGGAGCTGTTTTTT.

In nucleotides, the CDR3 is TGTGCCAGTAGCATGCCGGGACAGTCCTACGAGCAGTACTTC. It codes for CASSMPGQSYEQYF. V usage is TRBV19 and J usage is TRBJ2-7; 7 positions match TRBD1. After removal of 6 bases from V and 1 base from J, the junction contained 6 bases not matched to a gene. The germline V gene encodes CDR1 LNHDA and CDR2 SQIVND (reference sequence). There are 14 residues in the CDR3.

The chain uses TRBV14 and TRBJ2-3; 8 bases line up with TRBD2. Germline V lookup: CDR1 SGHDN, CDR2 FVKESK. This CDR3 is built from 14 residues. Trimming removed 5 bases from V and 1 base from J; junction bases left unmatched: 2. The CDR3 DNA is TGTGCCAGCAGCTTCGGGGGGGGCACAGATACGCAGTATTTT. This codes for CASSFGGGTDTQYF.

The V and J genes are TRBV28 and TRBJ1-5; D remains ambiguous. This CDR3 region has 13 residues. The V end lost 10 bases, the J end lost 2 bases, and 12 bases lay between the germline ends. Germline V lookup: CDR1 MDHEN, CDR2 SYDVKM. CDR3 in amino acids: CATLSGGNQPQHF. CDR3 nucleotides: TGTGCCACCTTATCCGGAGGCAATCAGCCCCAGCATTTT.

In its sample, this clone was seen once. J is TRBJ2-6 and V is TRBV7-2, with D perhaps TRBD1 (6 bases). The CDR3 has 19 amino acids. Trimming took off 6 bases at V and 0 bases at J, with 21 bases between the two ends. Germline CDR1 reads SGHTA; CDR2 reads FQGNSA. Here the CDR3 reads CASSLVRTGHSSGANVLTF. CDR3 DNA sequence: TGTGCCAGCAGTCTAGTAAGGACGGGACACTCCTCTGGGGCCAACGTCCTGACTTTC. Combining the CDR3 with reference TRBV7-2 and TRBJ2-6 gives the whole variable domain GAGVSQSPSNKVTEKGKDVELRCDPISGHTALYWYRQSLGQGLEFLIYFQGNSAPDKSGLPSDRFSAERTGGSVSTLTIQRTQQEDSAVYLCASSLVRTGHSSGANVLTFGAGSRLTVL.

This chain links TRBV6-5 with TRBJ1-1, with D tentatively TRBD1 (6 bases). Germline V gives CDR1 MNHEY, CDR2 SVGAGI. The V end lost 7 bases, the J end lost 0 bases, and 12 bases lay between the germline ends. The CDR3 consists of 14 residues. CDR3 coding DNA: TGTGCCAGCACCGAAGGGGGGGTGAACACTGAAGCTTTCTTT. Its translation: CASTEGGVNTEAFF.

This clone came up a few times. The V and J genes are TRBV9 and TRBJ2-7; 7 nucleotides line up with TRBD1. The germline gives CDR1 SGDLS, CDR2 YYNGEE. The CDR3 has 16 residues. The J segment lost 0 bases and the V segment lost 3 bases, leaving 9 bases of the junction unmatched. In DNA, the CDR3 is TGTGCCAGCAGCGGTGGACAGGCCAGGAGCTCCTACGAGCAGTACTTC. It is translated as CASSGGQARSSYEQYF.

V and J are TRBV2 and TRBJ2-1, with D uncertain. The ends were cut back, 2 bases at V and 6 bases at J, with 11 bases in the middle. Germline V gene sequence: CDR1 SNHLY, CDR2 FYNNEI. The CDR3 runs 14 residues. CDR3 DNA: TGTGCCAGCAGTGAAATTACGGTTTCCAATGAGCAGTTCTTC. Protein sequence: CASSEITVSNEQFF.

V and J are TRBV27 and TRBJ2-1; TRBD1 is a possible D gene (5 bases). This CDR3 is 13 amino acids long. CDR1 is MNHEY, CDR2 SMNVEV, per germline (reference sequence). Trimming pared 2 bases from V and 6 bases from J, leaving 8 bases between. The CDR3 bases are TGTGCCAGCAGTTTACTTCAGGGCAATGAGCAGTTCTTC. The encoded protein is CASSLLQGNEQFF.

This chain links TRBV14 with TRBJ2-1; D perhaps matches TRBD2 (6 bases). V shed 1 base and J shed 1 base, with 8 bases lying between them. CDR1 is SGHDN, CDR2 FVKESK, per germline. The CDR3 runs 15 residues. DNA for the CDR3: TGTGCCAGCAGCCAAGGGCGGGATTCCTACAATGAGCAGTTCTTC. The encoded protein is CASSQGRDSYNEQFF.